The T cell receptor beta chain under discussion was sequenced for a study of blood T cell repertoires in COVID-19. Repertoires were generated with immunoSEQ multiplex PCR, while TCRdb's copy carries only in-frame clones and drops some. The repertoire holds around 430,000 clones, approximately 89% seen once, with roughly 12% in the top ten. Seattle patients were enrolled during active infection and followed longitudinally. Per the germline V gene, CDR1 is MNHNY and CDR2 is SVGAGI (reference sequence). Trimming left V 6 bases short and J 4 bases short, with 18 bases between. The CDR3 consists of 15 residues.

The chain carries TRBV6-6 and TRBJ1-1; D is undetermined. This clonotype was obtained from a woman in her forties or fifties with COVID-19, enrolled during active disease. The material sequenced was peripheral blood. DNA of the CDR3: TGTGCCAGCAGGCACGGGAGGGAGTGGGCCACTGAAGCTTTCTTT. Its translation: CASRHGREWATEAFF.